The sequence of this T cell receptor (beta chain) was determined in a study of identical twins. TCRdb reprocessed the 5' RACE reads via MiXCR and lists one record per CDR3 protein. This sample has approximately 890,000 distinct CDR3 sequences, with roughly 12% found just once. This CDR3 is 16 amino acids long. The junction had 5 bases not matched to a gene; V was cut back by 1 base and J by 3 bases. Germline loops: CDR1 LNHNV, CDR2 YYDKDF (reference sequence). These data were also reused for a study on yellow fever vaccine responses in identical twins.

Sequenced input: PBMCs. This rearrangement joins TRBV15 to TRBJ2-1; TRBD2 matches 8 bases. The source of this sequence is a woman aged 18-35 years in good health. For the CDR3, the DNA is TGTGCCACCAGCAGAGTGGGTAGCGGGGACTACAATGAGCAGTTCTTC. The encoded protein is CATSRVGSGDYNEQFF.